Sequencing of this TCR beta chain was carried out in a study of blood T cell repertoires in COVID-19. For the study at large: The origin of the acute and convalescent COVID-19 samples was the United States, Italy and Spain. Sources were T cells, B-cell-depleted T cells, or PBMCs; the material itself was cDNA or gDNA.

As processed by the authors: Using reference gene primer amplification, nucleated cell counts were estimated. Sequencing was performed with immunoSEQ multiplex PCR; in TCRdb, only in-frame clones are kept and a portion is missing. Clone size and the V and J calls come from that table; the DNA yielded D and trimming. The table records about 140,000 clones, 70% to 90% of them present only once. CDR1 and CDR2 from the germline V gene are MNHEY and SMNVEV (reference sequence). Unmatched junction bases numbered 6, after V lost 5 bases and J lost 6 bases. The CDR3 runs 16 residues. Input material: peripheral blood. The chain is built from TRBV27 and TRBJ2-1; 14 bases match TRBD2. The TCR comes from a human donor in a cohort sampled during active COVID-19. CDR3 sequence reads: CASSIRTSGGFNEQFF. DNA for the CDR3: TGTGCCAGCAGTATCCGGACTAGCGGGGGGTTCAATGAGCAGTTCTTC.